This TCR beta chain was found in a study of CD4 T cells in relation to SARS-CoV-2 and coronaviruses. The study's findings and limits: Memory recall responses, not primary responses primed in culture, are what the assay detects.

Germline loops: CDR1 SGHRS, CDR2 YFSETQ. V was pared by 4 bases and J by 5 bases, with 11 bases of the junction left unmatched. The CDR3 has 15 residues. Assay: immunoSEQ multiplex PCR; the TCRdb copy retains only in-frame clones and omits some. The table shows over 35,000 clones, with about three quarters occurring only once. Naive or memory CD4+ cells were cultured 1:1 with T cell-depleted PBMCs plus CEF. The sample holds a few counts of this clone. Its antigen remains unknown. The gene calls are TRBV5-1 and TRBJ2-7; 8 nucleotides match TRBD1. The receptor was derived from an adult with COVID-19. Sequences were obtained from memory CD4+ T cells from PBMCs, cultured in vitro. This CDR3 reads CASSLIGQGADEQYF. CDR3 nucleotide sequence: TGCGCCAGCAGCCTCATCGGTCAGGGGGCCGACGAGCAGTACTTC. The full variable domain, completed using reference TRBV5-1 and TRBJ2-7, is KAGVTQTPRYLIKTRGQQVTLSCSPISGHRSVSWYQQTPGQGLQFLFEYFSETQRNKGNFPGRFSGRQFSNSRSEMNVSTLELGDSALYLCASSLIGQGADEQYFGPGTRLTVT.